The rows below give T cell receptor beta chains drawn from one sample of a study of regulatory T cells in long-lasting Graves disease. From the multiplex PCR reads, TCRdb called clonotypes with MiXCR, one entry per CDR3 protein. The sample comprises hundreds of thousands of distinct CDR3 sequences, 16% of which are singletons, and approximately 18% rests with the top ten. A further study also used this sample, focusing on T cells in Graves' hyperthyroidism and ophthalmopathy.

This material consisted of peripheral blood mononuclear cells (PBMCs), taken at new diagnosis, from a patient treated with antithyroid drugs. These receptors all come from a woman in her twenties or thirties with Graves disease. CDR3s leave out the opening cysteine and the closing phenylalanine or tryptophan. A row's size may be missing; if present it is once, few, many or a size class.

>TRBV29-1|many
SSLENYGYT
>TRBV18|many
ASSPGLNEKLF
>TRBV20-1|-
SASYRGRGTEAF
>TRBV5-1|many
ASSLAGITDTQY
>TRBV2|-
ASRIIPSKEQY
>TRBV5-1|-
ASSLLAGVGYNEQF
>TRBV5-1|many
ASSSQGYANTGELF
>TRBV29-1|many
SVDSRGTEAF
>TRBV5-1|many
ASSRDGNNQPQH
>TRBV19|-
ASTPGTGDQPQH
>TRBV2|many
ASSERGLGGYT
>TRBV30|many
AWNREGGRLY
>TRBV27|few
ASSPFREFLEAF
>TRBV11-1|-
AIPVGGNLY
>TRBV20-1|few
SAEGTSGRGLDTQY
>TRBV7-9|-
ASSTATNEKLF
>TRBV7-2|few
ASSLALGGKGNGYT
>TRBV20-1|many
MPTPNEQF
>TRBV12-3/TRBV12-4|many
ASSFSPQGDQPQH
>TRBV7-3|many
ASSLTSRGDGYT
>TRBV20-1|few
SASDGAGEAF
>TRBV6-5|-
ASSYVQGGAEAF
>TRBV5-1|many
ASSLPSGARNEQF
>TRBV29-1|-
SVVRGTYEQY
>TRBV14|-
ASSQFSGGVETQY
>TRBV6-2/TRBV6-3|few
ASSSVRGLSPLH
>TRBV6-2/TRBV6-3|-
ASRETGNSPLH
>TRBV19|-
ASSSLWTGYDGYT
>TRBV30|many
AWSVPPAGYT
>TRBV19|-
ASSEGLADYEQY
>TRBV7-9|many
ASFLGAGGSNNEQF
>TRBV5-1|few
ASSLEGGGNGYT
>TRBV20-1|-
SAGTSGLRGEQY
>TRBV20-1|few
SARDAQRGRNEQF
>TRBV3-1|few
ASSHLASGGATNEKLF
>TRBV7-2|-
ASSLGPANTEAF
>TRBV6-1|many
ASSPGQGKGNEQF
>TRBV2|many
ASSGHSTANVLT
>TRBV20-1|few
SARGGQYEQY
>TRBV30|many
AWIFGGNTEAF
>TRBV28|many
ASSTDRRVETQY
>TRBV11-2|few
ASSLAEPPGRYEQY
>TRBV15|many
ATSRPGLDRQY
>TRBV19|many
ASSMGNGNQPQH
>TRBV29-1|many
SERVGPGEQF
>TRBV6-2/TRBV6-3|few
ASSGVAGGPTDTQY
>TRBV7-6|-
ASSLAPTGTYGYT
>TRBV28|many
ASSLTTTGLF
>TRBV6-1|few
ASSRITSSYNEQF
>TRBV29-1|many
SERTGKETQY
>TRBV11-3|-
ASSFTPFPDTQY
>TRBV5-1|many
ASMSTDTGELF
>TRBV27|-
ASRPGGMVGYGELF
>TRBV20-1|-
SARWGGMNTGELF
>TRBV20-1|-
SATNPSGRDWWQF